This is a list of T cell receptor beta chains from one sample in a study of blood T cells in healthy people across ages. MiXCR, run by TCRdb on the 5' RACE reads, gives a single entry per CDR3 protein. The table records 550,000 to 600,000 distinct CDR3 sequences, under 55% of them present only once. Sample: blood. The source of these receptors is an elderly man in good health. The CDR3 runs from the conserved cysteine through the conserved F or W. A D gene is named only where the DNA matches it firmly. Some rows have no size entry. The others give once, few or many, or a class for an expanded clone.

d_call	clone_size	v_call	j_call	cdr3_aa	cdr3_nt
NA	NA	TRBV7-8	TRBJ2-1	CASSPRRGLADPKQFF	TGTGCCAGCAGCCCTCGGAGGGGGCTAGCCGATCCCAAGCAGTTCTTC
TRBD1	NA	TRBV7-2	TRBJ1-5	CASSSPGQGWPQHF	TGTGCCAGCAGCTCTCCGGGACAGGGGTGGCCCCAGCATTTT
NA	NA	TRBV9	TRBJ2-6	CASSVSPSAGANVLTF	TGTGCCAGCAGCGTTAGCCCGAGCGCTGGGGCCAACGTCCTGACTTTC
NA	NA	TRBV5-1	TRBJ2-3	CASSLADGRLGTQYF	TGCGCCAGCAGCTTGGCGGACGGACGCCTGGGTACGCAGTATTTT
NA	NA	TRBV5-1	TRBJ2-7	CASSPGRLSSLSYEQYF	TGCGCCAGCAGCCCCGGGCGGCTGTCTAGCCTCTCCTACGAGCAGTACTTC
TRBD2	few	TRBV28	TRBJ2-7	CASSTPSAGPSSYEQYF	TGTGCCAGCAGTACCCCGTCAGCGGGACCTAGCTCCTACGAGCAGTACTTC
TRBD2	NA	TRBV11-2	TRBJ2-1	CASTTSGNYNEQFF	TGTGCCAGCACCACTAGCGGGAACTACAATGAGCAGTTCTTC
TRBD2	NA	TRBV20-1	TRBJ2-3	CSARSGLAGRTDTQYF	TGCAGTGCTAGATCCGGACTAGCGGGCCGCACAGATACGCAGTATTTT
NA	NA	TRBV6-2/TRBV6-3	TRBJ2-7	CASRSGDKAYEQYF	TGTGCCAGCAGGTCCGGTGACAAAGCCTACGAGCAGTACTTC
TRBD2	NA	TRBV29-1	TRBJ2-4	CSVGGEIQYF	TGCAGCGTGGGGGGGGAGATTCAGTACTTC
NA	NA	TRBV10-3	TRBJ2-5	CATSLGQDQETQYF	TGTGCCACCTCCTTGGGACAAGATCAAGAGACCCAGTACTTC
NA	NA	TRBV10-3	TRBJ1-2	CDITPDLNYGYTF	TGTGACATCACACCCGACCTTAACTATGGCTACACCTTC
NA	NA	TRBV20-1	TRBJ2-5	CSARDLRDSKETQYF	TGCAGTGCTAGAGATCTTCGAGACTCCAAAGAGACCCAGTACTTC
NA	NA	TRBV12-3/TRBV12-4	TRBJ1-2	CASSLEAGSLGGYTF	TGTGCCAGCAGTTTAGAGGCAGGATCCTTAGGTGGCTACACCTTC
NA	NA	TRBV4-3	TRBJ2-2	CASSRDFNTGELFF	TGCGCCAGCAGCCGGGACTTCAACACCGGGGAGCTGTTTTTT
NA	NA	TRBV7-2	TRBJ2-7	CASSLEGGSSYEQYF	TGTGCCAGCAGCCTTGAGGGCGGGTCATCCTACGAGCAGTACTTC
NA	NA	TRBV5-1	TRBJ2-3	CASSFGTREVTDTQYF	TGCGCCAGCAGCTTCGGGACAAGGGAGGTCACAGATACGCAGTATTTT
NA	few	TRBV4-3	TRBJ2-3	CASSQGKWLEQYF	TGCGCCAGCAGCCAAGGGAAGTGGTTGGAGCAGTATTTT
NA	many	TRBV6-5	TRBJ2-7	CASSRGARHSYEQYF	TGTGCCAGCAGTAGAGGGGCACGGCACTCCTACGAGCAGTACTTC
NA	NA	TRBV20-1	TRBJ1-2	CSARQPGLDGYTF	TGCAGTGCTCGGCAACCAGGGTTGGATGGCTACACCTTC
TRBD1	NA	TRBV6-6	TRBJ2-1	CASSYAGTVNNEQFF	TGTGCCAGCAGTTACGCCGGGACAGTAAACAATGAGCAGTTCTTC
NA	NA	TRBV9	TRBJ2-7	CASSATADYEQYF	TGTGCCAGCAGCGCCACAGCGGACTACGAGCAGTACTTC
NA	NA	TRBV14	TRBJ1-1	CASSQIGQITPGEAFF	TGTGCCAGCAGCCAAATTGGACAGATTACTCCAGGTGAAGCTTTCTTT
NA	few	TRBV21-1	TRBJ2-7	CASSKGTAYEQYF	TGTGCCAGCAGCAAAGGGACAGCATACGAGCAGTACTTC
NA	many	TRBV6-6	TRBJ2-7	CASSYGNRNLRQYF	TGTGCCAGCAGTTACGGGAACAGGAACTTAAGGCAGTACTTC
TRBD1	NA	TRBV10-3	TRBJ2-1	CAISESRDRGLDEQFF	TGTGCCATCAGTGAGTCCCGGGACAGGGGGCTGGATGAGCAGTTCTTC
NA	NA	TRBV27	TRBJ1-6	CASSLSRWNSPLHF	TGTGCCAGCAGTTTATCCCGGTGGAATTCACCCCTCCACTTT
TRBD1	NA	TRBV9	TRBJ2-3	CASSSNRGGRTDTQYF	TGTGCCAGCAGCTCTAACAGGGGCGGCCGCACAGATACGCAGTATTTT
NA	NA	TRBV3-1	TRBJ2-7	CASSQMLGGEQYF	TGTGCCAGCAGCCAAATGCTAGGAGGAGAGCAGTACTTC
TRBD2	NA	TRBV20-1	TRBJ2-2	CSARVRGGLTGELFF	TGCAGTGCTAGAGTCCGGGGGGGCCTCACCGGGGAGCTGTTTTTT
NA	NA	TRBV20-1	TRBJ2-7	CSALTPRGSYEQYF	TGCAGTGCTCTTACCCCCAGGGGCTCCTACGAGCAGTACTTC
NA	NA	TRBV6-2/TRBV6-3	TRBJ2-7	CASSYAPAGHLSEQYF	TGTGCCAGCAGTTATGCCCCCGCTGGACACCTTTCCGAGCAGTACTTC
NA	NA	TRBV12-3/TRBV12-4	TRBJ2-7	CASSLGLTASYEQYF	TGTGCCAGCAGTTTAGGCCTGACGGCCTCCTACGAGCAGTACTTC
TRBD1	NA	TRBV28	TRBJ1-2	CASSFSGTANYGYTF	TGTGCCAGCAGCTTCTCAGGGACAGCTAACTATGGCTACACCTTC
TRBD2	many	TRBV6-2/TRBV6-3	TRBJ2-7	CASSPHPGLAADYEQYF	TGTGCCAGCAGCCCACACCCTGGACTAGCGGCAGACTACGAGCAGTACTTC
NA	few	TRBV5-1	TRBJ1-1	CASSPGTTGGTEAFF	TGCGCCAGCAGCCCAGGGACCACCGGCGGCACTGAAGCTTTCTTT
TRBD2	NA	TRBV6-6	TRBJ2-3	CATSVTSGATGTDTQYF	TGTGCCACCTCAGTTACAAGCGGGGCCACGGGGACAGATACGCAGTATTTT
NA	NA	TRBV7-2	TRBJ1-6	CASSPGGAGNSPLHF	TGTGCCAGCAGCCCCGGGGGGGCTGGTAATTCACCCCTCCACTTT
TRBD1	NA	TRBV12-3/TRBV12-4	TRBJ2-5	CASRRQGAPETQYF	TGTGCCAGCAGGCGACAGGGGGCACCAGAGACCCAGTACTTC
NA	few	TRBV20-1	TRBJ2-7	CSAPKGGRATSEYF	TGCAGTGCTCCGAAGGGGGGTCGGGCTACCTCCGAGTACTTC
NA	NA	TRBV7-2	TRBJ1-4	CASSPGGASSREKLFF	TGTGCCAGCAGCCCGGGGGGCGCCAGTTCCCGCGAAAAACTGTTTTTT
TRBD2	NA	TRBV2	TRBJ2-5	CASSEDRAWTSGYQETQYF	TGTGCCAGCAGTGAAGATAGGGCCTGGACTAGCGGATACCAAGAGACCCAGTACTTC
TRBD2	NA	TRBV2	TRBJ2-7	CASSVVGGEYEQYF	TGTGCCAGCAGTGTGGTGGGGGGGGAATACGAGCAGTACTTC
NA	few	TRBV29-1	TRBJ1-1	CSVRVSADTEAFF	TGCAGCGTTCGGGTATCGGCGGACACTGAAGCTTTCTTT
TRBD1	few	TRBV4-3	TRBJ2-7	CASSQDWLRGREQYF	TGCGCCAGCAGCCAAGATTGGCTCAGGGGGCGCGAGCAGTACTTC
TRBD2	NA	TRBV6-2/TRBV6-3	TRBJ2-1	CASSYRASGRNEQFF	TGTGCCAGCAGTTACCGAGCTAGCGGGAGAAATGAGCAGTTCTTC
NA	NA	TRBV6-6	TRBJ2-7	CASNTRQGGYEQYF	TGTGCCAGCAACACACGACAGGGAGGGTACGAGCAGTACTTC
NA	NA	TRBV20-1	TRBJ2-1	CSAQARDTSYNEQFF	TGCAGTGCGCAAGCCCGGGACACCTCCTACAATGAGCAGTTCTTC
NA	few	TRBV6-5	TRBJ1-6	CASSYSSPINSPLHF	TGTGCCAGCAGTTACTCATCCCCTATTAATTCACCCCTCCACTTT
NA	NA	TRBV24-1	TRBJ2-1	CATRRGGSYNEQFF	TGTGCCACCAGGAGGGGTGGGTCCTACAATGAGCAGTTCTTC
TRBD1	few	TRBV29-1	TRBJ1-2	CSVEDLSTGGNGYTF	TGCAGCGTTGAAGATTTATCGACAGGGGGCAATGGCTACACCTTC
NA	NA	TRBV6-2/TRBV6-3	TRBJ1-5	CASNLGRGWNQPQHF	TGTGCCAGCAACTTGGGCAGGGGATGGAATCAGCCCCAGCATTTT
TRBD2	NA	TRBV12-3/TRBV12-4	TRBJ2-3	CASSWGLAGGPDTQYF	TGTGCCAGCAGTTGGGGGCTAGCGGGAGGTCCAGATACGCAGTATTTT